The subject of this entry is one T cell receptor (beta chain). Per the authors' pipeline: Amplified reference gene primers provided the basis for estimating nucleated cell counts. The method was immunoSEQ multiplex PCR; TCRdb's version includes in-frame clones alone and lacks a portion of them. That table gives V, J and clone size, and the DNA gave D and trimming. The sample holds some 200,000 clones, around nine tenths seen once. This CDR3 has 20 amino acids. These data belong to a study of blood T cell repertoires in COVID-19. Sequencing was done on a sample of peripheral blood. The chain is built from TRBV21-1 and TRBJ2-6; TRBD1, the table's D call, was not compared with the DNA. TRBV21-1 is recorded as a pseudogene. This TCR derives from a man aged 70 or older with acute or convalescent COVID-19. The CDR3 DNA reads TGTGCCAGCAGCAAAGGGGTTGGGCAAGGCGAGAGCTCTGGGGCCAACGTCCTGACTTTC. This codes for CASSKGVGQGESSGANVLTF.